Sequencing of this T cell receptor beta chain was carried out in a study of CD8 T cells in ankylosing spondylitis. Turning to this clonotype: Antigen: not known.

TCRdb reprocessed the 5' RACE reads via MiXCR and lists one record per CDR3 protein. Of some 800,000 distinct CDR3 sequences listed, 10% to 15% were seen once; the top ten hold about 0.5%. Findings and caveats of the study: In ankylosing spondylitis blood, a motif of roughly 8 highly homologous TCR beta variants appeared characteristic.

This TCR was recovered from a male donor with ankylosing spondylitis. Sequencing used blood, either unsorted or a sorted T cell fraction (not recorded which).

CDR3 coding DNA: TGTGCCAGCAGCTTGGGGGCAGGGGATTTCTACGAGCAGTACTTC. Translated: CASSLGAGDFYEQYF. The chain joins TRBV5-5 to TRBJ2-7, with D perhaps TRBD1 (6 bases). CDR1 is SGHKS and CDR2 is YYEKEE in the germline V gene (reference sequence). The V gene lost 0 bases and the J gene lost 3 bases, with 13 bases spanning the gap. This CDR3 has 15 amino acids.